This entry concerns a single T cell receptor (beta chain). Its antigen is not identified. Then a second PCR, running roughly 6 to 12 cycles, was carried out with a sample-barcoded 5' primer and a J-beta primer mix. MiXCR, applied by TCRdb to the 5' RACE reads, yields one record per CDR3 protein. This table holds approximately 790,000 distinct CDR3 sequences, approximately 59% found once. Donors were healthy Caucasian individuals from Russia aged about 6 to 90. The data stem from a study of blood T cells in healthy people across ages. Study-wide results and limits: The fall in TCR beta diversity per million T cells was roughly linear with age. Unknown CMV status may confound age-related changes in expanded clones.

Germline values: CDR1 SGHTA, CDR2 FQGTGA. Trimming removed 8 bases at V and 4 bases at J, with 18 bases between. CDR3 length equals 15 residues. This TCR was sampled from a man aged 30-40 years in good health. The sample consisted of blood. V and J are TRBV7-3 and TRBJ2-1; possible D gene TRBD2, 5 bases. CDR3 in amino acids: CASSPGNTRYNEQFF. The CDR3 DNA reads as TGTGCCAGCTCCCCGGGAAACACACGATACAATGAGCAGTTCTTC.